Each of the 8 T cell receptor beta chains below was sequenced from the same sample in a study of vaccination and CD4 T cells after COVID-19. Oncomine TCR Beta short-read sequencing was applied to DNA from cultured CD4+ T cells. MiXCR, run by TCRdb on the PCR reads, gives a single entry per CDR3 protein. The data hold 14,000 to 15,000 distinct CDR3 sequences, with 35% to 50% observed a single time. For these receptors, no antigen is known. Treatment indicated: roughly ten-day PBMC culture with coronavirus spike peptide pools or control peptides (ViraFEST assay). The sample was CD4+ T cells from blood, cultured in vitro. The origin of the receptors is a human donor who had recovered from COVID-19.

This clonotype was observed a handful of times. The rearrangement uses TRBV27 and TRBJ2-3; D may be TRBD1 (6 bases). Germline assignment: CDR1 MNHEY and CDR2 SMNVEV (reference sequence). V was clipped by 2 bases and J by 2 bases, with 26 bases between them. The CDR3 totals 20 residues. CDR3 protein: CASSLRGTNRIYTTTDTQYF. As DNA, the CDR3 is TGTGCCAGCAGTTTAAGGGGGACGAACAGGATATACACAACCACAGATACGCAGTATTTT.

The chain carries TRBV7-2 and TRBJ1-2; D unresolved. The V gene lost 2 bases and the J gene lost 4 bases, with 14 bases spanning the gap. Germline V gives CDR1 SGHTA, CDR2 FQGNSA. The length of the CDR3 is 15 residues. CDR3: CASSLMGSATYGYTF. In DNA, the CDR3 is TGTGCCAGCAGCTTAATGGGGTCGGCTACCTATGGCTACACCTTC. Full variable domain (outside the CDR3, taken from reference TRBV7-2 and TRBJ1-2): GAGVSQSPSNKVTEKGKDVELRCDPISGHTALYWYRQSLGQGLEFLIYFQGNSAPDKSGLPSDRFSAERTGGSVSTLTIQRTQQEDSAVYLCASSLMGSATYGYTFGSGTRLTVV.

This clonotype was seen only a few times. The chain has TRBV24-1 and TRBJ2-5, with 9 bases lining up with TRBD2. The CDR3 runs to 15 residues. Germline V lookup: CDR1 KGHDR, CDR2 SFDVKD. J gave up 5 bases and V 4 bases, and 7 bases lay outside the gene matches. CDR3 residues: CATSEPAGGGETQYF. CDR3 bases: TGTGCCACCAGTGAACCAGCGGGGGGCGGTGAGACCCAGTACTTC.

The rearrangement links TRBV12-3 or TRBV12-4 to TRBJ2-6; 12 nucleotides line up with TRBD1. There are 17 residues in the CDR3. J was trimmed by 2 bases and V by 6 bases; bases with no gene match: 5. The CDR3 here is CASSLGTGGAGANVLTF. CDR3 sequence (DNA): TGTGCCAGCAGCCTGGGGACAGGGGGCGCTGGGGCCAACGTCCTGACTTTC.

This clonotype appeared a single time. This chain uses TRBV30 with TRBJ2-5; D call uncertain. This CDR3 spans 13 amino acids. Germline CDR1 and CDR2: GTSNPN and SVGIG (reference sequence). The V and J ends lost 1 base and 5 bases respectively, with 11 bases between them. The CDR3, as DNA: TGTGCCTGGAGTGGGTGGGGTGGGGAGACCCAGTACTTC. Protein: CAWSGWGGETQYF.

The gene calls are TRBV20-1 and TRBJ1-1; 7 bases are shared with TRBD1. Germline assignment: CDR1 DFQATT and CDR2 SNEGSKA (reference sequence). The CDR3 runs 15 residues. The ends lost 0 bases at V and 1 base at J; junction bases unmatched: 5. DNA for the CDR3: TGCAGTGCTAGAGAACAGGGGCGGAGGAACACTGAAGCTTTCTTT. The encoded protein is CSAREQGRRNTEAFF.

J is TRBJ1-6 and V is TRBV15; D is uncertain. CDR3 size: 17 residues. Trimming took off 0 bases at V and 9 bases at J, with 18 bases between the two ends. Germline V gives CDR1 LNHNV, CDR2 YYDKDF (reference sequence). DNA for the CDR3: TGTGCCACCAGCAGAGAGGTGGGCAGGACCTTGGGTTCACCCCTCCACTTT. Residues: CATSREVGRTLGSPLHF.

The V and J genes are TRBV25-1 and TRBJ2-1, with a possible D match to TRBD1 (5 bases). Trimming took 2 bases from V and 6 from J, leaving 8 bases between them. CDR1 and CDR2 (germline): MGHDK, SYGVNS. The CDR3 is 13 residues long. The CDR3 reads CASSEAGPNEQFF. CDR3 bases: TGTGCCAGCAGTGAAGCAGGGCCCAATGAGCAGTTCTTC.